This T cell receptor (beta chain) was found in a study of kidney transplant recipient with SARS-CoV-2 infection. Germline V gene data show CDR1 as SGHNT and CDR2 as YENEEA. Trimming removed 5 bases from V and 9 bases from J, with 20 bases in between. The CDR3 consists of 15 residues. TCRdb reprocessed the reads via MiXCR and lists one record per CDR3 protein. The repertoire includes fewer than 250,000 distinct CDR3 sequences, roughly 26% of them detected once, and 6% to 8.5% sits in the top ten. This clonotype was counted a few times. This chain links TRBV11-3 with TRBJ2-1, with D perhaps given as TRBD1 or TRBD2 (7 bases each). The sample here was a blood sample, taken at baseline and between days 110 and 120 from a kidney transplant recipient. This TCR derives from a male patient aged 30 to 40 who had COVID-19 and was a kidney transplant recipient. Part of the T cell pool may stem from the graft donor. In DNA, the CDR3 is TGTGCCAGCAGCCCAGGGGGACTACCAAGCGGTGAGCAGTTCTTC. Residues: CASSPGGLPSGEQFF.